These T cell receptor beta chains were read from a single sample in a study of blood T cell repertoires in COVID-19. The table came from immunoSEQ multiplex PCR; TCRdb's copy has only in-frame clones and leaves some out. The sample lists over 45,000 clones; around 86% were seen once. Sequencing input: peripheral blood. Receptors were obtained from a man aged 50 to 59 with active COVID-19. Each CDR3 is given with its conserved first and last residue. Each record gives: J gene, D gene, clone size, V gene, CDR3 DNA, CDR3 protein. A D gene is named only where the DNA matches it firmly. Clone size is not always given. Where it is, it says once, few, many or a class for expanded clones.

TRBJ2-1	.	.	TRBV12-5	TGTGCTAGTGGTTTGGGCGGGGGCAGTAATGAGCAGTTCTTC	CASGLGGGSNEQFF
TRBJ2-1	.	.	TRBV7-6	TGTGCCAGCAGCCAGGGGAACTACAATGAGCAGTTCTTC	CASSQGNYNEQFF
TRBJ2-2	TRBD1	.	TRBV6-4	TGTGCCAGCAGACTGACAGGGCCCACCGGGGAGCTGTTTTTT	CASRLTGPTGELFF
TRBJ2-7	TRBD2	.	TRBV7-8	TGTGCCAGCAGCGCATTGGGTAGCGGGGGGCCAGGCGCCTACGAGCAGTACTTC	CASSALGSGGPGAYEQYF
TRBJ1-2	TRBD1	.	TRBV2	TGTGCCAGCAGTGAAGCGGGACAGGAATCCTATGGCTACACCTTC	CASSEAGQESYGYTF
TRBJ1-1	.	.	TRBV28	TGTGCCAGCAGTCCACCTACAGGGATGAACACTGAAGCTTTCTTT	CASSPPTGMNTEAFF
TRBJ2-1	TRBD2	.	TRBV10-3	TGTGCCATCAGTGAGTCTGCTAGCGGGATCTACAATGAGCAGTTCTTC	CAISESASGIYNEQFF
TRBJ2-3	.	.	TRBV4-1	TGCGCCAGCAGCAGACTAGGAGCAGATACGCAGTATTTT	CASSRLGADTQYF
TRBJ2-5	TRBD1	.	TRBV9	TGTGCCAGCAGCGCAGGGGGTTTCCAAGAGACCCAGTACTTC	CASSAGGFQETQYF
TRBJ2-1	TRBD2	.	TRBV5-5	TGTGCCAGCAGCTTAACCGGGAGGGGGTCCAATGAGCAGTTCTTC	CASSLTGRGSNEQFF
TRBJ2-3	.	.	TRBV28	TGTGCCAGCATCCCGGGTAGCACAGATACGCAGTATTTT	CASIPGSTDTQYF
TRBJ1-5	TRBD1	.	TRBV5-6	TGTGCCAGCAGCTTGACGGTTGGGAGGACAGGGGATCAGCCCCAGCATTTT	CASSLTVGRTGDQPQHF
TRBJ2-2	.	.	TRBV27	TGTGCCAGCAGTTTATGGACTCCCTCACCCACCGGGGAGCTGTTTTTT	CASSLWTPSPTGELFF
TRBJ1-5	.	.	TRBV30	TGTGCCTGGAGCGGACAGAGCCTACAGCCCCAGCATTTT	CAWSGQSLQPQHF
TRBJ1-3	.	once	TRBV5-1	TGCGCCAGCAGCCCTCCTTTGACAGGTTTCGGAAACACCATATATTTT	CASSPPLTGFGNTIYF
TRBJ1-5	TRBD1	.	TRBV12-3/TRBV12-4	TGTGCCAGCAGTGGACAGGCACAGCCCCAGCATTTT	CASSGQAQPQHF
TRBJ2-7	.	.	TRBV28	TGTGCCAGCAGGCAAGGGGTCTCCTACGAGCAGTACTTC	CASRQGVSYEQYF
TRBJ2-5	TRBD2	.	TRBV11-2	TGTGCCAGCAGCCCGGGGGGGGTAAGGCAAGAGACCCAGTACTTC	CASSPGGVRQETQYF
TRBJ1-6	.	few	TRBV5-5	TGTGCCAGCAGCCTCGGACAGTTACATTCACCCCTCCACTTT	CASSLGQLHSPLHF
TRBJ2-2	.	.	TRBV4-3	TGCGCCAGCAGCCAAGGAACCTCGGGCACCGGGGAGCTGTTTTTT	CASSQGTSGTGELFF
TRBJ1-5	TRBD1	.	TRBV4-2	TGTGCCAGCAGCCAGGGGACAGGCAATCAGCCCCAGCATTTT	CASSQGTGNQPQHF
TRBJ2-1	.	.	TRBV5-6	TGTGCCAGCAGCTTAATTGCGGACAATGAGCAGTTCTTC	CASSLIADNEQFF
TRBJ2-3	.	.	TRBV19	TGTGCCAGCGGCCTGGAGGGGAGCCGCACAGATACGCAGTATTTT	CASGLEGSRTDTQYF
TRBJ2-7	.	.	TRBV20-1	TGCAGTGCTAGTGGGGGACTCAGCTACGAGCAGTACTTC	CSASGGLSYEQYF
TRBJ2-2	TRBD2	.	TRBV27	TGTGCCAGCAAGCCCTGGGGGGGCGGGGAGCTGTTTTTT	CASKPWGGGELFF
TRBJ2-2	TRBD2	.	TRBV7-8	TGTGCCAGCAGCCCGCTTGCGGGAGATTACAACACCGGGGAGCTGTTTTTT	CASSPLAGDYNTGELFF
TRBJ2-1	TRBD2	.	TRBV2	TGTGCCAGCGCCGGGACTAGCGGGAGTAGTGAGCAGTTCTTC	CASAGTSGSSEQFF
TRBJ2-1	.	.	TRBV10-3	TGTGCCATCAGTAAAATAGCGGACTCCTACAATGAGCAGTTCTTC	CAISKIADSYNEQFF
TRBJ1-4	.	.	TRBV15	TGTGCCACCAGCAGAGGGGGGGAAGGTGAAAAACTGTTTTTT	CATSRGGEGEKLFF
TRBJ2-2	TRBD2	.	TRBV9	TGTGCCAGCAGCGTAGTCGGGGGGGCCGACACCGGGGAGCTGTTTTTT	CASSVVGGADTGELFF
TRBJ2-3	.	.	TRBV5-1	TGCGCCAGCAGCTTGGACGCGGGGCCAGATACGCAGTATTTT	CASSLDAGPDTQYF
TRBJ2-3	TRBD2	.	TRBV9	TGTGCCAGCAGCGTATATGGAGCGGGAGTAGGCACAGATACGCAGTATTTT	CASSVYGAGVGTDTQYF
TRBJ1-1	TRBD1	.	TRBV5-1	TGCGCCAGCCGTGGACAGGGGGCAACTGAAGCTTTCTTT	CASRGQGATEAFF
TRBJ2-1	TRBD2	once	TRBV5-1	TGCGCCAGCAGCTTGGCCGGCGGGAGTCCCCCTAGAGATGAGCAGTTCTTC	CASSLAGGSPPRDEQFF
TRBJ2-5	TRBD2	.	TRBV4-2	TGTGCCAGCAGCCAAGAGATAACGGGAGGGTTCCAAGAGACCCAGTACTTC	CASSQEITGGFQETQYF
TRBJ1-1	.	.	TRBV14	TGTGCCAGCAGCCCCATCACTCGGGGGGCACCAAACACTGAAGCTTTCTTT	CASSPITRGAPNTEAFF
TRBJ2-3	.	.	TRBV27	TGTGCCAGCAGTTTTCAAGCGGCTAGCACAGATACGCAGTATTTT	CASSFQAASTDTQYF
TRBJ1-1	.	once	TRBV9	TGTGCCAGCAGCGCGGCGAGCGGGACCCTGGGAACTGAAGCTTTCTTT	CASSAASGTLGTEAFF
TRBJ1-3	TRBD1	.	TRBV9	TGTGCCAGCAGCTTACAGGGGGCCGGTGGAAACACCATATATTTT	CASSLQGAGGNTIYF
TRBJ1-5	.	.	TRBV6-5	TGTGCCAGCTCGGGGGGCTTCTATAGCAATCAGCCCCAGCATTTT	CASSGGFYSNQPQHF
TRBJ2-4	.	.	TRBV6-5	TGTGCCAGCAGTCGGAGTCAGGCCAAAAACATTCAGTACTTC	CASSRSQAKNIQYF
TRBJ1-1	.	.	TRBV19	TGTGCCAGTAGTCCTCCACAGAACACTGAAGCTTTCTTT	CASSPPQNTEAFF
TRBJ2-7	.	.	TRBV5-6	TGTGCCAGCAGCTTGAAACAGGCGAACTACGAGCAGTACTTC	CASSLKQANYEQYF
TRBJ2-3	TRBD1	once	TRBV19	TGTGCCAGTAGTCTCTGGACAGGGCAGGCAGATACGCAGTATTTT	CASSLWTGQADTQYF
TRBJ2-3	TRBD2	.	TRBV2	TGTGCCAGCAGTGACCTAGCGGGAGAAGTAGATACGCAGTATTTT	CASSDLAGEVDTQYF
TRBJ2-2	.	.	TRBV10-3	TGTGCCTCCACGGACTACACCGGGGAGCTGTTTTTT	CASTDYTGELFF
TRBJ1-5	.	.	TRBV7-9	TGTGCCAGCAGCCCCGGCCCGGGGAATCAGCCCCAGCATTTT	CASSPGPGNQPQHF
TRBJ2-3	.	.	TRBV27	TGTGCCAGCAGTTTATTTCTGATGACTAGCACAGATACGCAGTATTTT	CASSLFLMTSTDTQYF
TRBJ1-5	.	.	TRBV11-2	TGTGCCAGCAGCTTAGATGGAGTGAATCAGCCCCAGCATTTT	CASSLDGVNQPQHF
TRBJ2-3	.	.	TRBV19	TGTGCCAGTAGTGAACAGGGCGTCTCTAGCACAGATACGCAGTATTTT	CASSEQGVSSTDTQYF
TRBJ2-5	TRBD2	.	TRBV4-1	TGCGCCAGCAGCCAAGATGGGAGACTAGCCGGAGAGACCCAGTACTTC	CASSQDGRLAGETQYF
TRBJ2-7	.	.	TRBV20-1	TGCAGTGCTAGTAGCGGAAAGATGACCTACGAGCAGTACTTC	CSASSGKMTYEQYF